These 9 T cell receptor beta chains were all obtained from the same sample, sequenced in a study of blood T cells in healthy people across ages (dated by TCRdb to the mid-2010s). The library came from 5' RACE. The sequencing machine was an Illumina HiSeq 2500. The second PCR ran for roughly 7 to 11 cycles and used a J-beta primer mix along with a sample-barcoded 5' primer. The public reads were reanalyzed by TCRdb: fastp trimming at Q25, MiXCR alignment, in-frame beta chains only. Rows with a matching CDR3 protein are joined into one entry that keeps the most common DNA and genes. Here the sample has 700,000 or so distinct CDR3 sequences; 22% occur a single time. The leading ten clones occupy about 22% of the sample. Sequencing used blood. The receptors were sampled from a man in his 70s in good health.

This clonotype was seen more than once but under ten times. V gene TRBV30 combines with J gene TRBJ2-5; 9 nucleotides line up with TRBD2. Germline CDR1 GTSNPN, CDR2 SVGIG (reference sequence). With V trimmed by 6 bases and J by 6 bases, 23 bases remained unmatched. This CDR3 is 18 amino acids long. The CDR3 bases are TGTGCCTGCCTTCCTCCTTGGCTGGGACTAGCAATCTTCCAGACCCAGTACTTC. It yields the protein CACLPPWLGLAIFQTQYF. The entire variable domain, with the rest obtained from reference TRBV30 and TRBJ2-5, is as follows: SQTIHQWPATLVQPVGSPLSLECTVEGTSNPNLYWYRQAAGRGLQLLFYSVGIGQISSEVPQNLSASRPQDRQFILSSKKLLLSDSGFYLCACLPPWLGLAIFQTQYFGPGTRLLVL.

The gene calls are TRBV3-1 and TRBJ2-1, with unresolved D. This CDR3 comprises 13 residues. Trimming shortened V by 0 bases and J by 10 bases, and 10 bases separated the two germline ends. Germline loops: CDR1 LGHDT, CDR2 YNNKEL (reference sequence). The CDR3 here is CASSQDRAYEQFF. CDR3 DNA: TGTGCCAGCAGCCAAGATAGGGCTTACGAGCAGTTCTTC.

This clonotype was counted only a few times. The chain joins TRBV20-1 to TRBJ1-1; D may be TRBD1 (6 bases). Germline V gene data show CDR1 as DFQATT and CDR2 as SNEGSKA (reference sequence). V lost 6 bases and J 10 bases, leaving 18 bases between the germline ends. This CDR3 is built from 12 residues. Here the CDR3 DNA reads TGCAGTGCCACTAAAGGGGGTGTAAGAGCTTTCTTT. Protein: CSATKGGVRAFF.

This clonotype was counted a few times. V is TRBV20-1 and J is TRBJ2-5; a weak D match, TRBD2 (7 bases). The DNA end is a closer match to TRBJ2-1, so the J assignment may be wrong. The CDR3 sequence is 12 residues long. Looked up from germline, CDR1 is DFQATT and CDR2 is SNEGSKA (reference sequence). The CDR3 here is CSQFTGGTEQFF. CDR3 nucleotides: TGCAGTCAATTTACGGGGGGCACTGAGCAGTTCTTC.

This clonotype has more than one count but fewer than ten. This sequence joins TRBV15 and TRBJ2-7, with D possibly being TRBD1 (8 bases). Germline V gene sequence: CDR1 LNHNV, CDR2 YYDKDF (reference sequence). V lost 0 bases to trimming and J lost 0 bases, with 21 bases between them. There are 19 residues in the CDR3. The CDR3 here is CATSRDRSGGQALSYEQYV. DNA for the CDR3: TGTGCCACCAGCAGAGATCGTTCGGGGGGACAGGCACTCTCCTACGAGCAGTACGTC.

The chain is built from TRBV5-1 and TRBJ1-1; 10 bases align to TRBD1. CDR3 length equals 18 residues. Trimming at V came to 4 bases and at J to 0 bases, leaving 12 bases not matched to a gene. The germline V gene encodes CDR1 SGHRS and CDR2 YFSETQ. The CDR3 loop is CASSTGTGVAGVNTEAFF. The CDR3 DNA sequence: TGCGCCAGCAGCACAGGGACAGGGGTCGCAGGAGTGAACACTGAAGCTTTCTTT. Using reference TRBV5-1 and TRBJ1-1 for the parts outside the CDR3, the full variable domain is KAGVTQTPRYLIKTRGQQVTLSCSPISGHRSVSWYQQTPGQGLQFLFEYFSETQRNKGNFPGRFSGRQFSNSRSEMNVSTLELGDSALYLCASSTGTGVAGVNTEAFFGQGTRLTVV.

The CDR3 coding sequence is TGCGCCAGCAGCTTCCAGGCCAACCAAGAGACCCAGTACTTC. Amino acids: CASSFQANQETQYF. The J gene is TRBJ2-5, the V gene TRBV5-1; D ambiguous. The germline V gene encodes CDR1 SGHRS and CDR2 YFSETQ. V was trimmed by 2 bases and J by 0 bases, leaving 8 bases between them. The CDR3 length is 14 residues.

The J gene is TRBJ2-1, the V gene TRBV11-2, with TRBD2 matching over 8 bases. This CDR3 is 16 amino acids long. Trimming cost V 5 bases and J 7 bases; bases outside gene matches: 13. Germline V lookup: CDR1 SGHAT, CDR2 FQNNGV. CDR3 nucleotides: TGTGCCAGCAGCCCAGGGACTAGAATGGGTAAGAATGAGCAGTTCTTC. Its translation: CASSPGTRMGKNEQFF.

A few counts support this clonotype. The chain couples TRBV6-5 to TRBJ2-2, with D hard to call. The germline V gene encodes CDR1 MNHEY and CDR2 SVGAGI. This CDR3 contains 14 residues. Trimming pared 2 bases from V and 3 bases from J, leaving 7 bases between. CDR3 sequence: CASSYRDHTGELFF. For the CDR3, the DNA is TGTGCCAGCAGTTACAGGGATCACACCGGGGAGCTGTTTTTT.